This TCR beta chain was identified during a study of blood T cell repertoires in COVID-19. Study as a whole: Sources were T cells, B-cell-depleted T cells, or PBMCs; the material itself was cDNA or gDNA.

As processed by the authors: How many nucleated cells were present was estimated from reference gene primer amplification. Profiling relied on immunoSEQ multiplex PCR, and the TCRdb table lists in-frame clones only, not all of them. For V, J and clone size, that table is used; D and trimming come from the DNA. The sample comprises some 300,000 clones, about nine tenths of which are singletons, and 3.5% to 4.5% rests with the top ten. V shed 3 bases, J shed 4 bases, and the junction held 12 bases outside the gene matches. Per the germline V gene, CDR1 is MRHNA and CDR2 is SNTAGT. This CDR3 region has 17 residues.

J is TRBJ2-1 and V is TRBV6-4, with TRBD2 identical over 7 bases. This TCR derives from a man aged 25 to 40 who had recovered from COVID-19. The sample taken for sequencing was PBMCs or T cells enriched from blood (not recorded which). The CDR3 region is CASSENGRAGPYNEQFF. Here the CDR3 DNA reads TGTGCCAGCAGTGAGAATGGGAGGGCCGGGCCGTACAATGAGCAGTTCTTC.